The 22 T cell receptor beta chains presented below share a single source sample, sequenced in a study of cytomegalovirus exposure and HLA in healthy donors. Vbeta (60) and Jbeta (13) primers were used in the PCR. Method: immunoSEQ multiplex PCR; TCRdb's copy keeps in-frame clones and lacks some. Among about 140,000 clones, 60% to 80% were seen once, and the ten largest hold less than 2%. Sequenced input: PBMCs. The receptors stem from a woman aged 25 to 39 in good health and CMV-seronegative.

The sample holds one count of this clone. The rearrangement uses TRBV5-1 and TRBJ1-1, with no clear D. Germline V gene sequence: CDR1 SGHRS, CDR2 YFSETQ. V gave up 4 bases and J gave up 4 bases, with 11 bases separating them. The length of the CDR3 is 13 residues. CDR3 sequence: CASSPARSTEAFF. CDR3 nucleotide sequence: TGCGCCAGCAGCCCTGCCAGATCCACTGAAGCTTTCTTT.

With respect to this clone: Compared with germline, one end of the junction differs, possibly owing to a read error. The chain links TRBV7-9 to TRBJ1-5; D may be TRBD1 (5 bases). Germline V CDR1 and CDR2: SEHNR, FQNEAQ (reference sequence). This CDR3 contains 17 residues. CDR3 sequence (DNA): TGTTCCAGCAGCCTCATTGGGGGGGATGGCAGCAATCAGCCCCAGCATTTT. It encodes CSSSLIGGDGSNQPQHF.

The rearrangement links TRBV28 to TRBJ2-3, with 11 bases matching TRBD1. The V and J ends lost 6 bases and 3 bases, in that order; junction bases with no gene match: 8. The germline V gene encodes CDR1 MDHEN and CDR2 SYDVKM. The CDR3 is 16 residues long. CDR3 region: CASSPGQGASTDTQYF. CDR3 nucleotides: TGTGCCAGCAGCCCTGGACAGGGGGCATCGACAGATACGCAGTATTTT.

This chain uses TRBV4-3 with TRBJ1-6, with D possibly TRBD1 on 5 matching bases. CDR1 and CDR2 (germline): LGHNA, YSLEER. The CDR3 is made up of 16 amino acids. The V gene lost 0 bases and the J gene lost 8 bases, with 14 bases spanning the gap. CDR3 sequence (DNA): TGCGCCAGCAGCCAAGATCGGGGGGAACAGGATTCACCCCTCCACTTT. Residues: CASSQDRGEQDSPLHF.

This clone was seen once. The rearrangement uses TRBV6-6 and TRBJ1-1, with D tentatively TRBD1 (6 bases). Germline-derived CDR1 and CDR2 are MNHNY and SVGAGI (reference sequence). Between the trimmed V and J ends, which lost 6 bases and 4 bases, there was a span of 12 bases. CDR3 size: 13 residues. The CDR3 here is CASSFQGGTEAFF. The CDR3 DNA reads TGTGCCAGCAGCTTTCAAGGGGGCACTGAAGCTTTCTTT.

The V call is TRBV11-3, the J call TRBJ2-1; 8 nucleotides align to TRBD2. Trimming cost V 4 bases and J 5 bases; bases outside gene matches: 13. From germline, CDR1 is SGHNT and CDR2 YENEEA. The CDR3 sequence is 17 residues long. The chain's CDR3 is CASSSTSGGGIDNEQFF. Here the CDR3 DNA reads TGTGCCAGCAGCTCGACTTCCGGGGGGGGTATAGACAATGAGCAGTTCTTC.

The sample holds a few counts of this clone. CDR3 DNA: TGTGCCAGCAGTCTCTTAGGGGTGAACACTGAAGCTTTCTTT. It codes for CASSLLGVNTEAFF. This sequence joins TRBV2 and TRBJ1-1; D perhaps matches TRBD1 (5 bases). The CDR3 has 14 amino acids. The germline V gene encodes CDR1 SNHLY and CDR2 FYNNEI. Trimming took off 5 bases at V and 0 bases at J, with 10 bases between the two ends.

This chain uses TRBV2 with TRBJ2-1; 10 nucleotides match TRBD2. With 10 bases clipped from V and 6 bases from J, the junction kept 9 bases outside the gene matches. Per germline, CDR1 SNHLY and CDR2 FYNNEI. CDR3 length equals 14 residues. The CDR3 loop is CANSLAGNRNEQFF. In DNA form, the CDR3 reads TGTGCCAATTCACTAGCGGGGAATCGCAATGAGCAGTTCTTC.

J is TRBJ1-1 and V is TRBV20-1; D is unresolved. There are 11 residues in the CDR3. V was trimmed by 4 bases and J by 8 bases, leaving 11 bases between them. CDR1 DFQATT and CDR2 SNEGSKA come from the germline V gene (reference sequence). DNA of the CDR3: TGCAGTGCTATCCCCGTGGCCGAAGCTTTCTTT. Encoded protein: CSAIPVAEAFF.

The J gene is TRBJ1-2, the V gene TRBV9; D may be TRBD1 (6 bases). Germline lookup yields CDR1 SGDLS and CDR2 YYNGEE. Trimming took off 3 bases at V and 4 bases at J, with 10 bases between the two ends. The CDR3 sequence is 13 residues long. CDR3 sequence: CASSADRSYGYTF. CDR3 in DNA: TGTGCCAGCAGCGCGGACAGATCCTATGGCTACACCTTC.

The chain carries TRBV18 and TRBJ2-7, with TRBD1 matching 10 bases. CDR3 length equals 16 residues. V was clipped by 4 bases and J by 4 bases; unmatched bases: 10. From germline, CDR1 is KGHSH and CDR2 LQKENI. The CDR3 is CASSQNERQGAYEQYF. CDR3 DNA: TGTGCCAGCTCACAAAACGAGAGACAGGGGGCTTACGAGCAGTACTTC.

The genes are TRBV6-1 and TRBJ2-1; tentative D call: TRBD1 (5 bases). Germline V gene sequence: CDR1 MNHNS, CDR2 SASEGT. This CDR3 region has 12 residues. The V end lost 11 bases, the J end lost 1 base, and 9 bases lay between the germline ends. CDR3 sequence: CAGAKSYNEQFF. The CDR3 DNA reads TGTGCCGGGGCAAAGTCCTACAATGAGCAGTTCTTC.

In regard to this clone: The same CDR3 arises from other DNA sequences in this sample as well. The chain is built from TRBV29-1 and TRBJ1-2; D gene unclear. Looked up from germline, CDR1 is SQVTM and CDR2 is ANQGSEA. The CDR3 is 11 amino acids. V lost 6 bases and J lost 4, with 9 bases in between. This chain's CDR3 is CSVPGLYGYTF. CDR3 bases: TGCAGCGTCCCTGGACTCTATGGCTACACCTTC. Variable domain in full (rest from reference TRBV29-1 and TRBJ1-2): SAVISQKPSRDICQRGTSLTIQCQVDSQVTMMFWYRQQPGQSLTLIATANQGSEATYESGFVIDKFPISRPNLTFSTLTVSNMSPEDSSIYLCSVPGLYGYTFGSGTRLTVV.

A word on this clone: At one end the junction does not follow the germline gene, possibly because of a read error. The chain recombines TRBV7-9 with TRBJ2-1; a possible D gene is TRBD2 (6 bases). CDR1 is SEHNR and CDR2 is FQNEAQ in the germline V gene (reference sequence). This CDR3 has 16 residues. CDR3 amino acids: CASSSPETRGEDERFF. In DNA form, the CDR3 reads TGTGCCAGCAGCTCTCCTGAGACTAGGGGAGAAGATGAGCGGTTCTTC. Drawing the rest from reference TRBV7-9 and TRBJ2-1, the complete variable domain is DTGVSQNPRHKITKRGQNVTFRCDPISEHNRLYWYRQTLGQGPEFLTYFQNEAQLEKSRLLSDRFSAERPKGSFSTLEIQRTEQGDSAMYLCASSSPETRGEDERFFGPGTRLTVL.

The V and J genes are TRBV6-5 and TRBJ2-4; tentative D call: TRBD2 (5 bases). V lost 4 bases, J lost 1 base, and 14 bases lay in between. Germline values: CDR1 MNHEY, CDR2 SVGAGI. The CDR3 has 16 residues. The CDR3 here is CASSSPGSLAKNIQYF. The CDR3 DNA sequence: TGTGCCAGCAGTTCCCCGGGGAGCCTCGCCAAAAACATTCAGTACTTC.

The chain uses TRBV27 and TRBJ2-1; TRBD1 matches 7 bases. CDR3 size: 14 residues. The V and J ends lost 5 bases and 6 bases, in that order; junction bases with no gene match: 7. Germline CDR1 reads MNHEY; CDR2 reads SMNVEV (reference sequence). Written as DNA, the CDR3 is TGTGCCAGCAGTCTTCGGACAGGCGGCAATGAGCAGTTCTTC. Translating it yields CASSLRTGGNEQFF.

V usage is TRBV7-2 and J usage is TRBJ2-1, with 14 positions matching TRBD2. Trimming removed 4 bases from V and 5 bases from J; junction bases left unmatched: 4. CDR1 and CDR2 from the germline V gene are SGHTA and FQGNSA. CDR3 length equals 16 residues. The CDR3 sequence is CASSSWTSGRNNEQFF. CDR3 coding DNA: TGTGCCAGCAGCTCTTGGACTAGCGGGAGGAACAATGAGCAGTTCTTC.

V is TRBV5-6 and J is TRBJ1-4; D remains unclear. Germline CDR1 is SGHDT and CDR2 is YYEEEE. Deletions cut 3 bases from V and 0 bases from J, with 12 bases between. CDR3 size: 16 residues. The CDR3 loop reads CASSSRGLATNEKLFF. CDR3 sequence (DNA): TGTGCCAGCAGCTCCCGAGGATTGGCAACTAATGAAAAACTGTTTTTT.

This rearrangement joins TRBV19 to TRBJ1-6, with 9 bases fitting TRBD1. CDR3 length equals 15 residues. The trim removed 7 bases at V and 14 bases at J, leaving 15 bases unmatched. The V gene's germline CDR1 is LNHDA and CDR2 SQIVND (reference sequence). The CDR3 sequence: CASTSGGTGPGSLHF. The CDR3, as DNA: TGTGCCAGTACCTCCGGAGGGACAGGGCCCGGGTCCCTCCACTTT.

The J gene is TRBJ1-1, the V gene TRBV19, with D unclear. This CDR3 has 14 residues. V dropped 1 base and J dropped 5 bases, with 11 bases sitting between them. CDR1 and CDR2 (germline): LNHDA, SQIVND (reference sequence). CDR3 in DNA: TGTGCCAGTAGTATAGGGCCCGGAGGAACTGAAGCTTTCTTT. This encodes CASSIGPGGTEAFF.

The rearrangement uses TRBV7-3 and TRBJ1-1; no reliable D call. The V gene's germline CDR1 is SGHTA and CDR2 FQGTGA. V gave up 3 bases and J gave up 7 bases, with 12 bases separating them. The length of the CDR3 is 13 residues. DNA for the CDR3: TGTGCCAGCAGCTTTCTGGGAGAGGTTGAAGCTTTCTTT. Translation: CASSFLGEVEAFF. Drawing the rest from reference TRBV7-3 and TRBJ1-1, the complete variable domain is GAGVSQTPSNKVTEKGKYVELRCDPISGHTALYWYRQSLGQGPEFLIYFQGTGAADDSGLPNDRFFAVRPEGSVSTLKIQRTERGDSAVYLCASSFLGEVEAFFGQGTRLTVV.

The chain combines TRBV6-5 with TRBJ2-7; 9 bases map to TRBD1. CDR3 length: 15 amino acids. Germline V gene sequence: CDR1 MNHEY, CDR2 SVGAGI. After removal of 5 bases from V and 12 bases from J, the junction contained 17 bases not matched to a gene. The CDR3 protein is CASSLRGGQGPRLYF. The CDR3 coding sequence is TGTGCCAGCAGTCTAAGAGGGGGACAGGGCCCTCGGTTGTACTTC.